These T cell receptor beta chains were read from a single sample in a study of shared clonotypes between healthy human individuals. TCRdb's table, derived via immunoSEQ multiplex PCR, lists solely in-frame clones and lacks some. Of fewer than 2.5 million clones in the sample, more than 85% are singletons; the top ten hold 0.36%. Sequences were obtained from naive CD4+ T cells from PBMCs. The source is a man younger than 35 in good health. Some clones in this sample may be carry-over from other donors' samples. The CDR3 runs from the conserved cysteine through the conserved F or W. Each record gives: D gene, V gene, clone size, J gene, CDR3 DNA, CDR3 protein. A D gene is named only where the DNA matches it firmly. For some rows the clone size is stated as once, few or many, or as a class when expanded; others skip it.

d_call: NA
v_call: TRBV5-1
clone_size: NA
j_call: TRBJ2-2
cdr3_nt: TGCGCCAGCAGCTTGTCCCCCGCTACGGGCACCGGGGAGCTGTTTTTT
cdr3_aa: CASSLSPATGTGELFF

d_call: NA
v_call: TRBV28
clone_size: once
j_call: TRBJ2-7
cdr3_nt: TGTGCCAGCAGTAAAGCCTGGACCTACGAGCAGTACTTC
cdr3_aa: CASSKAWTYEQYF

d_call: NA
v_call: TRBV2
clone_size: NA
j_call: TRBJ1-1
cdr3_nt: TGTGCCAGCAGTGCAGGAGGATACACTGAAGCTTTCTTT
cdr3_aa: CASSAGGYTEAFF

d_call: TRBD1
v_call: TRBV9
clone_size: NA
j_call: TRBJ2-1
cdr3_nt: TGTGCCAGCAACAGACAGGGAAGCTCCTACAATGAGCAGTTCTTC
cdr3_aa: CASNRQGSSYNEQFF

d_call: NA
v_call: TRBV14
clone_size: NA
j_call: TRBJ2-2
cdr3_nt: TGTGCCAGCAGCCGACTAGGGGTAGTGTTGGACACCGGGGAGCTGTTTTTT
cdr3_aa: CASSRLGVVLDTGELFF

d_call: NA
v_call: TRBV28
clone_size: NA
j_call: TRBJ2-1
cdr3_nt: TGTGCCAGCAAGGATGGAGGGGGGTCCTACAATGAGCAGTTCTTC
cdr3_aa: CASKDGGGSYNEQFF

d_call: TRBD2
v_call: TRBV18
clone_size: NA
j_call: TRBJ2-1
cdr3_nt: TGTGCCAGCTCACCTTCAGTAATAAAAATTAGCGGGAACAACAATGAGCAGTTCTTC
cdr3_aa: CASSPSVIKISGNNNEQFF

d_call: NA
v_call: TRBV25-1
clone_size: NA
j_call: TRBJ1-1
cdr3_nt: TGTGCCAGCAGTGAATATAGGGGCCGGAACACTGAAGCTTTCTTT
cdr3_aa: CASSEYRGRNTEAFF

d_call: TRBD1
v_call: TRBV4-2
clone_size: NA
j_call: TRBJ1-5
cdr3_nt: TGTGCCAGCAGCCAAGTAGGGGTAGGGACAGGGGGCAATCAGCCCCAGCATTTT
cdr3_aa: CASSQVGVGTGGNQPQHF

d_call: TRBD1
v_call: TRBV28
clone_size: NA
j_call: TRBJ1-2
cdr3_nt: TGTGCCAGCAGTACCGTACAGGGGGCTGGCTATGGCTACACCTTC
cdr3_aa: CASSTVQGAGYGYTF

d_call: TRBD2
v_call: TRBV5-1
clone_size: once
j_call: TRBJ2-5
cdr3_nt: TGCGCCAGCAGCTTGGAACGGGGGGGACGAGAGACCCAGTACTTC
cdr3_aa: CASSLERGGRETQYF

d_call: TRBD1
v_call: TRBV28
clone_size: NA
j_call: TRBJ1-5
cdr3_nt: TGTGCCAGCAGTACAGGACAGGGAAGCCATCAGCCCCAGCATTTT
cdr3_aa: CASSTGQGSHQPQHF

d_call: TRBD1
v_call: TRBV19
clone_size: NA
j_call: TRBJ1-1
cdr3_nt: TGTGCCAGTAGTACAATAGGCCCGGGACAGCTAAACACTGAAGCTTTCTTT
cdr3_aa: CASSTIGPGQLNTEAFF

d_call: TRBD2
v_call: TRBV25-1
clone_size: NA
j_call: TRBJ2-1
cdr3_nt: TGTGCCAGCAGTGAGGCGCGGGGGATCTACAATGAGCAGTTCTTC
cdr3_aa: CASSEARGIYNEQFF

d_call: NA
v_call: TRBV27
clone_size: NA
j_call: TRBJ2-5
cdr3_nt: TGTGCCAGCTCGCAACGGTCCCAAGAGACCCAGTACTTC
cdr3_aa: CASSQRSQETQYF

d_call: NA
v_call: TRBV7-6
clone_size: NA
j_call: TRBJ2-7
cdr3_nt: TGTGCCAGCAGCACAAAACAGGGTCGCGAGCAGTACTTC
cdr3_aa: CASSTKQGREQYF

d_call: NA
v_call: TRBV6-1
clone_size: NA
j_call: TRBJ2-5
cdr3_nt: TGTGCCGTCCAAGGACGGAACCAAGAGACCCAGTACTTC
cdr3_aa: CAVQGRNQETQYF

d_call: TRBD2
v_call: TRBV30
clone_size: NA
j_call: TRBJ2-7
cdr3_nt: TGTGCCTGGAGTGTTGGTAGCGGGAAGCAAGAGCAGTACTTC
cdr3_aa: CAWSVGSGKQEQYF

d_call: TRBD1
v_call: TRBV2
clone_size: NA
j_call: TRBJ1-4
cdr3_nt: TGTGCCAGCAGCGACAGGGGGCGTATGGGTACTAATGAAAAACTGTTTTTT
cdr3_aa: CASSDRGRMGTNEKLFF

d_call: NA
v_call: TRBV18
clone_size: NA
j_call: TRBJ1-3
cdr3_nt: TGTGCCAGCTCACCTACGACAGCCAGCTCTGGAAACACCATATATTTT
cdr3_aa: CASSPTTASSGNTIYF

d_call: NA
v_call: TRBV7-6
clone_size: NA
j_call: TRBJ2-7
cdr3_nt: TGTGCCAGCAGCTTAGCGGGGGCTAGAGAGCAGTACTTC
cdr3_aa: CASSLAGAREQYF

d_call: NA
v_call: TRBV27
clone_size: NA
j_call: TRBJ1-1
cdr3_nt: TGTGCCAGCTGGAGGTTATCGGATAACACTGAAGCTTTCTTT
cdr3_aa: CASWRLSDNTEAFF

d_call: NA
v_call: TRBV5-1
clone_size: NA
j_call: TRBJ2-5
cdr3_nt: TGCGCCAGCAGCTTTGCAGGGGCCTCCGAGACCCAGTACTTC
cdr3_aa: CASSFAGASETQYF

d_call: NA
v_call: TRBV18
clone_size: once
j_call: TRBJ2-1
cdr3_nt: TGTGCCAGCTCATCACCCCCAGGCGAGAATGAGCAGTTCTTC
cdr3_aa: CASSSPPGENEQFF

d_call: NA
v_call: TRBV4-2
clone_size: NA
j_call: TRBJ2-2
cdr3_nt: TGTGCCAGCAGCCCTCAAGGGGGGGTACGTGGCACCGGGGAGCTGTTTTTT
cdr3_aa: CASSPQGGVRGTGELFF

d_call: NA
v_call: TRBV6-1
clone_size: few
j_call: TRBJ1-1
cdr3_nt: TGTGCCAGCAGGGTCGGGGGTGGCACTGAAGCTTTCTTT
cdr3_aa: CASRVGGGTEAFF

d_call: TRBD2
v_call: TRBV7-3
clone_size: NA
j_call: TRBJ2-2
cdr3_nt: TGTGCCAGCAGCTTAATGGGACTAGCGGGAGAAGTCCCTGAGACCGGGGAGCTGTTTTTT
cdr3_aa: CASSLMGLAGEVPETGELFF

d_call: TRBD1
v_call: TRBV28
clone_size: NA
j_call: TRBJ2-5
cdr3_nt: TGTGCCAGCAGCGGACAACAGGGGCTATGGACCCAGTACTTC
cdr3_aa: CASSGQQGLWTQYF

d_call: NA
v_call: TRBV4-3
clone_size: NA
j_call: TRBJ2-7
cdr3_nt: TGCGCCAGCAGCCAAGCCGTGACTGGATCCTACGAGCAGTACTTC
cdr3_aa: CASSQAVTGSYEQYF

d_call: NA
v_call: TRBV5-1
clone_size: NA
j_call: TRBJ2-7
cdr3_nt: TGCGCCAGCAGCTTGGTTAGAACTGAGCAGTACTTC
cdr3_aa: CASSLVRTEQYF

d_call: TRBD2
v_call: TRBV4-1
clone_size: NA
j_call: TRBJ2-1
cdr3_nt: TGCGCCAGCAGCCAGAGCGGGAGCTCCTACAATGAGCAGTTCTTC
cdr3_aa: CASSQSGSSYNEQFF

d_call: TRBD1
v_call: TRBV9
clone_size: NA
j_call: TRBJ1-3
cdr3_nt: TGTGCCAGCAGCGTAGAGACAGGGTCGGGTGGAAACACCATATATTTT
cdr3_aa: CASSVETGSGGNTIYF

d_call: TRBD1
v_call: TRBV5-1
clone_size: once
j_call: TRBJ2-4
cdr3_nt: TGCGCCAGCAGCTCGGGACAGGCCAAAAACATTCAGTACTTC
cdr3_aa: CASSSGQAKNIQYF

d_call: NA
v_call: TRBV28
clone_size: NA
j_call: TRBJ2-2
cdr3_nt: TGTGCCAGCAGTTACAGGGTTACCGGGGAGCTGTTTTTT
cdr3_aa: CASSYRVTGELFF

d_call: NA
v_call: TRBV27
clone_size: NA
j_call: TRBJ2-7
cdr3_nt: TGTGCCAGCAGTTCCCGGCGGTCGGGCCCCAACGAGCAGTACTTC
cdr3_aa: CASSSRRSGPNEQYF

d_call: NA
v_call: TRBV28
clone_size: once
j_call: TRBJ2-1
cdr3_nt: TGTGCCAGCAGTTTAAACCGGGAGCATTACAATGAGCAGTTCTTC
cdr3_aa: CASSLNREHYNEQFF

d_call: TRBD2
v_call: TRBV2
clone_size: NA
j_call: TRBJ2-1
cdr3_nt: TGTGCCAGCAGTAGCGGGAGCTACAATGAGCAGTTCTTC
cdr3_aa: CASSSGSYNEQFF

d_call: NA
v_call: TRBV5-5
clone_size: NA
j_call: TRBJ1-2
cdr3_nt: TGTGCCAGCAGCTCGACAGGAGGAGGCTACACCTTC
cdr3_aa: CASSSTGGGYTF

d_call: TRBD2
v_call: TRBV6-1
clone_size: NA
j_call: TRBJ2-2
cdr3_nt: TGTGCCAGCAGTGGCCCTAGCGGGAGGAGGTCCGGGGAGCTGTTTTTT
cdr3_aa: CASSGPSGRRSGELFF

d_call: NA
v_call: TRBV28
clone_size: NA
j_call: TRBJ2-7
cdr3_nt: TGTGCCAGCAGTCCAGTCAGGGCCACCTACGAGCAGTACTTC
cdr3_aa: CASSPVRATYEQYF

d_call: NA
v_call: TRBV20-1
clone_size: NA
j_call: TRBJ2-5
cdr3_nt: TGCAGTGCTAGTGGTCTTAAGATCTACTTC
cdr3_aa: CSASGLKIYF

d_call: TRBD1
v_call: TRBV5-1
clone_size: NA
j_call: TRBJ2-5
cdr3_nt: TGCGCCAGCAGCCCCGTTCGACAGGGTGGCGAGACCCAGTACTTC
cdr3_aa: CASSPVRQGGETQYF

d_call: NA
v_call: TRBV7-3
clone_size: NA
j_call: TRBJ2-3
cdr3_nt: TGTGCCAGCAGCTTAGGCCGTTCGTCCCGGAATACAGATACGCAGTATTTT
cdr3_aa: CASSLGRSSRNTDTQYF